Listed below are T cell receptor beta chains from one sample, sequenced in a study of T cell clonotyping in hematopoietic cell transplantation. Measured with immunoSEQ multiplex PCR; TCRdb has only the in-frame clones, and not every one. The sample lists tens of thousands of clones; around 96% were seen once. The sample in question was peripheral blood mononuclear cells, obtained before stem cell transplant. The receptors come from a woman between 45 and 60 years old with acute myeloid leukemia. Some clones in this sample may be carry-over from other donors' samples. The conserved cysteine and the conserved F or W are not part of the CDR3 here. The order of the fields is V gene, CDR3 protein.

TRBV19 ASSLGQGLEEKLF
TRBV5-6 ASSSVLASTGELF
TRBV6-5 ASSRPGLAGDEQY
TRBV5-1 ASSLHHPGGNEKLF
TRBV5-6 ASSALSNRQETQY
TRBV25-1 ASSELKGPADEQY
TRBV6-1 ASSEKGTTNQPQH
TRBV30 AWSGQLASGANVLT
TRBV5-6 ASSPAGGPRETQY
TRBV6-6 ASKGIASVGETQY
TRBV27 ASSRQGHTQY
TRBV5-1 ASSLGRADPNSPLH
TRBV5-1 ASSLGQGAGDGYT
TRBV11-2 ASSFRPIYEQY
TRBV28 ASSFSRGRGTEAF
TRBV25-1 ASSGQGALQPQH
TRBV29-1 SVESGGVGRSYNEQF
TRBV16 ASSQGVSAGGYEQY
TRBV6-5 ASSPHRAVQY
TRBV30 AGLWGGDGEKLF
TRBV19 ASRSLRESNQPQH
TRBV4-1 ASRSVRGLTGELF
TRBV30 AWSGTDRGQY
TRBV25-1 ASSALTGGLDTIY
TRBV19 ASSISGVAYEQY
TRBV28 ASSLSGPMTPSH
TRBV30 AWGTGNYGYT
TRBV10-3 AISLTQTGNGYT
TRBV30 AWGGSGNYGYT
TRBV25-1 ASDGYQPQH
TRBV6-4 ASSPGQSYGYT
TRBV28 ASASTGNPYEQY
TRBV9 ASSVDVPNEQF
TRBV5-1 ASSLEPQGLEEKLF
TRBV29-1 SAKGLADTGELF
TRBV27 ASSPNPRQGSDTQY
TRBV7-9 ASSLVAGGNEKLF
TRBV2 ARTNRVNTGELF
TRBV30 AWSEHRGNQPQH
TRBV4-1 ASSQGDGYYEQY
TRBV29-1 SVQRGTANTEAF
TRBV5-1 ASSLGQGDYGYT
TRBV5-5 ASSLRDSYSGANVLT
TRBV6-5 ASSFRGSNQPQH
TRBV6-7 AGPKAGANNEQF
TRBV11-2 ASSLERSGELF
TRBV28 ASSLTSGTYEQY
TRBV7-9 ASSLEGRGTDTQY
TRBV5-1 ASNGGQNYEQY
TRBV15 ATRDPITGELF
TRBV5-1 ASSLFQDTQY
TRBV19 ASSFSSGYYEQY
TRBV30 AWGDSRDQPQH